One and the same sample provided the 21 T cell receptor beta chains below, sequenced in a study of cytomegalovirus exposure and HLA in healthy donors. Both 60 Vbeta primers and 13 Jbeta primers went into the PCR. Profiling relied on immunoSEQ multiplex PCR, and the TCRdb table lists in-frame clones only, not all of them. The repertoire holds under 200,000 clones, with approximately 80% as singletons. The sequencing input was PBMCs. The receptors stem from a man aged 18 to 35 in good health and CMV-seropositive.

This clone was seen only a few times. The V gene is TRBV5-4, the J gene TRBJ2-1; D perhaps matches TRBD1 (7 bases). CDR1 SGHNT and CDR2 YYREEE come from the germline V gene (reference sequence). V was cut by 3 bases and J by 0 bases, with 13 bases left in between. This CDR3 is 16 amino acids long. CDR3: CASSWQGGRSYNEQFF. DNA of the CDR3: TGTGCCAGCAGCTGGCAGGGGGGCCGCTCCTACAATGAGCAGTTCTTC.

The gene calls are TRBV4-1 and TRBJ2-7; 12 nucleotides align to TRBD2. The germline CDR1 and CDR2 sequences are MGHRA and YSYEKL. J gave up 2 bases and V 5 bases, and 7 bases lay outside the gene matches. This CDR3 is 16 amino acids long. The CDR3 loop is CASSERTSGAAYEQYF. CDR3 nucleotide sequence: TGCGCCAGCAGCGAAAGGACTAGCGGGGCGGCCTACGAGCAGTACTTC.

This chain links TRBV5-1 with TRBJ2-3, with 11 bases lining up with TRBD1. Germline V gene sequence: CDR1 SGHRS, CDR2 YFSETQ. V dropped 0 bases and J dropped 3; count of bases not matched to a gene: 3. This CDR3 is 16 amino acids long. In nucleotides, the CDR3 is TGCGCCAGCAGCTTGGAGGGGACAGGGGGGACAGATACGCAGTATTTT. This codes for CASSLEGTGGTDTQYF.

The chain uses TRBV2 and TRBJ1-5; D is undetermined. This CDR3 spans 14 amino acids. The V and J ends lost 4 bases and 7 bases respectively, with 14 bases between them. Germline loops: CDR1 SNHLY, CDR2 FYNNEI. CDR3 residues: CASSVSRGRQPQHF. CDR3 nucleotide sequence: TGTGCCAGCAGTGTGTCTAGAGGGCGCCAGCCCCAGCATTTT.

A few counts support this clone. The rearrangement uses TRBV5-1 and TRBJ1-2, with TRBD1 as a possible D gene (6 bases). CDR3 length equals 15 residues. V gave up 4 bases and J gave up 4 bases, with 17 bases separating them. In germline, CDR1 is SGHRS, CDR2 YFSETQ. CDR3 DNA sequence: TGCGCCAGCAGCCCCGGAATGGGGGCGCCCTATGGCTACACCTTC. It encodes CASSPGMGAPYGYTF.

This clone was seen only a few times. This chain connects TRBV2 to TRBJ2-5, with 7 bases lining up with TRBD1. The CDR3 is 15 amino acids. Germline loops: CDR1 SNHLY, CDR2 FYNNEI. V lost 4 bases and J lost 6; bases outside the gene matches: 11. DNA for the CDR3: TGTGCCAGCAGTGCCCAAGGGGGCACAGGGAAGACCCAGTACTTC. As protein: CASSAQGGTGKTQYF.

This chain connects TRBV29-1 to TRBJ2-7; 11 bases map to TRBD1. The germline V gene has CDR1 SQVTM and CDR2 ANQGSEA. There are 14 residues in the CDR3. J was trimmed by 5 bases and V by 7 bases; bases with no gene match: 10. As DNA, the CDR3 is TGCAGCGCAGCTCCCGGGACAGGGGGTGACGAGCAGTACTTC. Translating it yields CSAAPGTGGDEQYF.

This clone was counted between two and nine times. The rearrangement links TRBV21-1 to TRBJ2-7; TRBD1, as called in the table, went unchecked against the DNA. TRBV21-1 is assigned pseudogene status. The CDR3 spans 15 residues. The CDR3 sequence is CASSKDQGVGKDGYF. Written as DNA, the CDR3 is TGTGCCAGCAGCAAAGATCAGGGGGTGGGAAAGGACGGGTACTTC.

The chain is built from TRBV19 and TRBJ2-7, with 11 bases identical to TRBD1. Germline V lookup: CDR1 LNHDA, CDR2 SQIVND (reference sequence). This CDR3 is 15 amino acids long. Trimming took 7 bases from V and 6 from J; bases not matched to a gene: 11. Here the CDR3 reads CASTSGQGGFSEQYF. For the CDR3, the DNA is TGTGCCAGTACCTCGGGACAGGGGGGATTTAGCGAGCAGTACTTC.

The chain joins TRBV18 to TRBJ1-1, with 11 bases aligning to TRBD1. V dropped 3 bases and J dropped 6; count of bases not matched to a gene: 6. Germline CDR1 reads KGHSH; CDR2 reads LQKENI. The CDR3 is 15 residues long. The CDR3 is CASSPSDRGLSEAFF. In DNA, the CDR3 is TGTGCCAGCTCACCTTCGGACAGGGGGCTGTCTGAAGCTTTCTTT.

The chain carries TRBV25-1 and TRBJ1-4; 7 positions match TRBD1. The germline CDR1 and CDR2 sequences are MGHDK and SYGVNS. This CDR3 spans 15 amino acids. After removal of 2 bases from V and 7 bases from J, the junction contained 7 bases not matched to a gene. The CDR3 DNA reads as TGTGCCAGCAGTGAACTGACAGGGAGCGGTGAAAAACTGTTTTTT. Amino acids: CASSELTGSGEKLFF.

The CDR3 region has the DNA TGCGCCAGCAGTGTCGCGGTAGATACGCAGTATTTT. This codes for CASSVAVDTQYF. The chain links TRBV10-1 to TRBJ2-3; the D is unclear. This CDR3 has 12 residues. CDR1 is WNHNN and CDR2 is SYGVQD in the germline V gene (reference sequence). Trimming took 4 bases from V and 5 from J, leaving 7 bases between them.

The genes are TRBV10-1 and TRBJ2-1; 11 bases line up with TRBD2. This CDR3 has 14 residues. After removal of 8 bases from V and 7 bases from J, the junction contained 7 bases not matched to a gene. Germline lookup yields CDR1 WNHNN and CDR2 SYGVQD (reference sequence). The CDR3 DNA is TGCGCCAGCTCAACTAGCGGGAGTTTGAATGAGCAGTTCTTC. Its protein product is CASSTSGSLNEQFF.

V and J are TRBV4-2 and TRBJ1-2; D unclear. The CDR3 length is 13 residues. Germline lookup yields CDR1 LGHNA and CDR2 YNFKEQ. V lost 8 bases and J lost 5, with 15 bases in between. The CDR3 DNA reads as TGTGCCAGCTCTGTCGGGGAACCGTATGGCTACACCTTC. Protein sequence: CASSVGEPYGYTF.

This rearrangement joins TRBV9 to TRBJ1-2; D is possibly TRBD1 (5 bases). Germline CDR1 reads SGDLS; CDR2 reads YYNGEE. The V end lost 5 bases, the J end lost 6 bases, and 14 bases lay between the germline ends. The CDR3 contains 13 residues. The CDR3 coding sequence is TGTGCCAGCAGTGTTGATCTAGGGGATGGCTACACCTTC. This translates into CASSVDLGDGYTF.

The chain employs TRBV10-2 and TRBJ1-4; TRBD1 matches 9 bases. The V segment lost 0 bases and the J segment 9 bases; nucleotides outside the gene matches: 8. Germline loops: CDR1 WSHSY, CDR2 SAAADI. The CDR3 length is 16 residues. The CDR3 coding sequence is TGCGCCAGCAGTGAGTCAGGGGACAGGGCGTTGAAAAAACTGTTTTTT. Its translation is CASSESGDRALKKLFF.

The chain recombines TRBV7-3 with TRBJ2-2; 8 bases are a match to TRBD2. Per the germline V gene, CDR1 is SGHTA and CDR2 is FQGTGA. The CDR3 loop spans 17 amino acids. V lost 4 bases, J lost 2 bases, and 9 bases stayed unmatched. CDR3 DNA sequence: TGTGCCAGCAGCTCCAACGACCGGGGGGGAAACACCGGGGAGCTGTTTTTT. This gives the protein CASSSNDRGGNTGELFF. Supplemented by reference TRBV7-3 and TRBJ2-2, the full variable domain reads GAGVSQTPSNKVTEKGKYVELRCDPISGHTALYWYRQSLGQGPEFLIYFQGTGAADDSGLPNDRFFAVRPEGSVSTLKIQRTERGDSAVYLCASSSNDRGGNTGELFFGEGSRLTVL.

This clone was recorded once. The chain recombines TRBV11-2 with TRBJ1-2, with 10 positions matching TRBD1. V lost 5 bases to trimming and J lost 3 bases; unmatched junction nucleotides: 9. This CDR3 comprises 16 residues. Per germline, CDR1 SGHAT and CDR2 FQNNGV. CDR3 DNA sequence: TGTGCCAGCAGCCGGGGACAGGGGAATAGCGACTATGGCTACACCTTC. Translated: CASSRGQGNSDYGYTF. Looking up the rest from reference TRBV11-2 and TRBJ1-2 gives the full variable domain: EAGVAQSPRYKIIEKRQSVAFWCNPISGHATLYWYQQILGQGPKLLIQFQNNGVVDDSQLPKDRFSAERLKGVDSTLKIQPAKLEDSAVYLCASSRGQGNSDYGYTFGSGTRLTVV.

The V call is TRBV6-1, the J call TRBJ2-7; 12 nucleotides line up with TRBD2. J lost 4 bases, V lost 4 bases, and 5 bases had no gene match. Germline V CDR1 and CDR2: MNHNS, SASEGT. The CDR3 consists of 15 residues. This chain's CDR3 is CASSGASGRAYEQYF. In DNA, the CDR3 is TGTGCCAGCAGTGGGGCTAGCGGGAGGGCGTACGAGCAGTACTTC.

The chain carries TRBV5-4 and TRBJ2-3; 10 bases are shared with TRBD2. Germline-derived CDR1 and CDR2 are SGHNT and YYREEE (reference sequence). This CDR3 is 16 amino acids long. The V segment lost 2 bases and the J segment 3 bases; nucleotides outside the gene matches: 6. The CDR3 sequence: CASSFPSGGRTDTQYF. The CDR3 nucleotides read TGTGCCAGCAGCTTCCCTAGCGGGGGCAGGACAGATACGCAGTATTTT.

The genes are TRBV18 and TRBJ1-4; TRBD1 matches 7 bases. CDR3 length: 15 residues. The J segment lost 4 bases and the V segment lost 4 bases, leaving 6 bases of the junction unmatched. CDR1 and CDR2 from the germline V gene are KGHSH and LQKENI. The CDR3 sequence: CASSRLRDSNEKLFF. The CDR3 DNA follows: TGTGCCAGCTCACGGCTCCGGGACAGTAATGAAAAACTGTTTTTT.